This TCR beta chain comes out of a study of Ad26.COV2.S vaccination and SARS-CoV-2 variants. As concerns this clone: Its antigen remains unidentified.

TCRdb's copy holds only in-frame clones and misses some; the assay was immunoSEQ multiplex PCR. The data show hundreds of thousands of clones, about 90% seen once. Findings and caveats of the study: Responses of spike-specific T cells (both CD8+ and CD4+) reportedly showed substantial breadth after vaccination.

Treatment indicated: around 19 received Ad26.COV2.S at low or high dose, single or two shots; roughly five received placebo; per-sample allocation not given. It was on day 63 after the first vaccine or placebo injection that samples were taken. In Boston, the donor was an adult between 18-55 years of age. The ends lost 4 bases at V and 0 bases at J; junction bases unmatched: 4. CDR1 and CDR2 (germline): SGHNT, YYREEE (reference sequence). CDR3 length equals 15 residues. Sample: peripheral blood, taken in a trial of Ad26.COV2.S vaccine versus placebo. This sequence was found in a person between 18 and 65 years old who received the Ad26.COV2.S COVID-19 vaccine or a placebo. The J gene is TRBJ2-3, the V gene TRBV5-4, with TRBD2 matching 8 bases. Here the CDR3 reads CASSRGGPSTDTQYF. CDR3 in DNA: TGTGCCAGCAGCCGCGGGGGGCCGAGCACAGATACGCAGTATTTT.